This entry concerns a single T cell receptor (beta chain). CDR1 is SGHNT and CDR2 is YYREEE in the germline V gene (reference sequence). The ends lost 3 bases at V and 5 bases at J; junction bases unmatched: 6. This CDR3 spans 17 amino acids. Sequencing was performed with immunoSEQ multiplex PCR; in TCRdb, only in-frame clones are kept and a portion is missing. The profile covers several thousand clones, with 71% appearing a single time and 4.5% to 6% taken by the ten largest. This record belongs to a study of chemoradiotherapy in HPV16-positive cancers. The source was tumor tissue, collected from a patient who underwent chemoradiotherapy. The TCR comes from a human donor with HPV-associated anogenital cancer. V usage is TRBV5-4 and J usage is TRBJ2-2, with 14 bases identical to TRBD2. CDR3 in amino acids: CASSSYGTSGGTGELFF. Here the CDR3 DNA reads TGTGCCAGCAGCTCCTATGGGACTAGCGGGGGTACCGGGGAGCTGTTTTTT. The full variable domain, its missing parts supplied by reference TRBV5-4 and TRBJ2-2, is ETGVTQSPTHLIKTRGQQVTLRCSSQSGHNTVSWYQQALGQGPQFIFQYYREEENGRGNFPPRFSGLQFPNYSSELNVNALELDDSALYLCASSSYGTSGGTGELFFGEGSRLTVL.